This TCR beta chain is drawn from a study of blood T cell repertoires in COVID-19. As for the study in general: The United States, Italy and Spain provided the acute and convalescent COVID-19 samples. T cells, B-cell-depleted T cells, or PBMCs provided the cDNA or gDNA that served as material.

This clone was found once. Per the original data handling: Reference gene primer amplification in the assay estimated nucleated cell counts. Profiled with immunoSEQ multiplex PCR; TCRdb holds only in-frame clones, not every one. V and J calls and clone size are those listed in that table; D and trimming were worked out from the DNA. The data contain roughly 310,000 clones, around nine tenths of them singletons. V shed 4 bases, J shed 6 bases, and the junction held 9 bases outside the gene matches. CDR1 and CDR2 (germline): SGHRS, YFSETQ. This CDR3 contains 15 residues. This TCR derives from a woman between 45 and 60 years old with active or convalescent COVID-19. The sample taken for sequencing was peripheral blood. The chain carries TRBV5-1 and TRBJ2-1, with 8 bases aligning to TRBD1. CDR3: CASSTGQVFGNEQFF. In DNA form, the CDR3 reads TGCGCCAGCAGCACGGGACAGGTCTTCGGCAATGAGCAGTTCTTC.